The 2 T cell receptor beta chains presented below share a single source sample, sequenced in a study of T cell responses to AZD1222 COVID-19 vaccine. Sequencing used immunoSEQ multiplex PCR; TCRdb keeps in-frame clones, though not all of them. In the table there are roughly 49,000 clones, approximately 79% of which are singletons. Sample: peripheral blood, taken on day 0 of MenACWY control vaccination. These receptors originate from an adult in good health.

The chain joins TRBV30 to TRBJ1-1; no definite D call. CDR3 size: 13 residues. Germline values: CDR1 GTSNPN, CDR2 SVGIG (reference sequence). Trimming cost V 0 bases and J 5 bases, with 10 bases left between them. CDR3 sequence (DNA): TGTGCCTGGAGTGTTCGGGATGGGACTGAAGCTTTCTTT. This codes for CAWSVRDGTEAFF.

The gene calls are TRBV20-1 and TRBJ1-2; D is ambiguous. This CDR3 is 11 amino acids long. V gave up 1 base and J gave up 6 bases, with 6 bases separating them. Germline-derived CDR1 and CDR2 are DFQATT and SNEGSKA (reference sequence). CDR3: CSARVGDGYTF. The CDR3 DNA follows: TGCAGTGCTAGAGTTGGGGATGGCTACACCTTC.